Below, one T cell receptor beta chain is given with its context. What it binds is not known. The sample is drawn from a study of cytomegalovirus exposure and HLA in healthy donors. Across the study: In terms of ancestry, the Caucasian-associated cluster contained about 81% of the roughly 400 genotyped donors.

Broader study findings: Productive rates of about 90% or about 30% were seen for most TCR beta V segments in an earlier analysis. Rarity marked most TCR sequences, yet some public TCRs occurred in many donors. In a later analysis, at a false discovery rate of 0.05, approximately 16,000 TCR beta sequences matched HLA alleles.

PCR employed 60 Vbeta and 13 Jbeta primers. The assay was immunoSEQ multiplex PCR, and TCRdb's table has in-frame clones only and misses some. The sample features some 200,000 clones, with less than 0.95% in its top ten. There are 16 residues in the CDR3. Trimming took off 0 bases at V and 0 bases at J, with 12 bases between the two ends. Germline CDR1 and CDR2: SGHTA and FQGNSA. Material for sequencing was PBMCs. This sequence originates from a woman aged 18-35 years in good health and CMV-seropositive. The chain employs TRBV7-2 and TRBJ2-7; D is perhaps TRBD1 (5 bases). CDR3 residues: CASSLAAGWLSYEQYF. DNA for the CDR3: TGTGCCAGCAGCTTAGCTGCAGGGTGGCTCTCCTACGAGCAGTACTTC.